This T cell receptor beta chain was sequenced during a study of cytomegalovirus exposure and HLA in healthy donors. Overall study: Counted in an early data release were 85 million or so unique TCRs from HLA-typed donors. Study-level findings and limits: TCR beta V- and J-gene trimming, according to a later analysis, was linked to a missense DCLRE1C variant. Some TCR beta chains (roughly 150 of them) were listed as cytomegalovirus-associated.

Trimming removed 6 bases from V and 0 bases from J, with 6 bases in between. This CDR3 has 13 residues. CDR1 and CDR2 (germline): SGHNT, YENEEA. It was with 60 Vbeta and 13 Jbeta primers that the PCR ran. Assay used: immunoSEQ multiplex PCR; TCRdb lists only in-frame clones, some missing. This sample contains about 210,000 clones. Turning to this clone: Its target is unknown.

The TCR was taken from a woman in her twenties or thirties in good health and CMV-seropositive. The V and J genes are TRBV11-3 and TRBJ2-1; D gene unclear. Sample: PBMCs. CDR3: CASSWSSYNEQFF. The CDR3 DNA reads as TGTGCCAGCAGTTGGAGCTCCTACAATGAGCAGTTCTTC.